This T cell receptor (beta chain) was profiled in a study of T cells in Graves' hyperthyroidism and ophthalmopathy. This CDR3 has 14 amino acids. Germline assignment: CDR1 LGHDT and CDR2 YNNKEL (reference sequence). Trimming removed 4 bases at V and 1 base at J, with 10 bases between. RNA transcripts gave rise to amplified TCR beta CDR3 regions. Carried out on the TCR CDR3, a first-round RT-PCR used the HTBI primer set. TCRdb redid the calling of the multiplex PCR reads with MiXCR, one entry per CDR3 protein. This table has about 570,000 distinct CDR3 sequences, approximately 15% appearing once. This clonotype has at least ten counts.

This TCR came from a woman between 35 and 50 years old with Graves' hyperthyroidism. The chain combines TRBV3-1 with TRBJ1-1; D gene unclear. The sequencing input was blood. The CDR3 spells CASSLLFKNTEAFF. CDR3 sequence (DNA): TGTGCCAGCAGCCTCCTATTCAAGAACACTGAAGCTTTCTTT.